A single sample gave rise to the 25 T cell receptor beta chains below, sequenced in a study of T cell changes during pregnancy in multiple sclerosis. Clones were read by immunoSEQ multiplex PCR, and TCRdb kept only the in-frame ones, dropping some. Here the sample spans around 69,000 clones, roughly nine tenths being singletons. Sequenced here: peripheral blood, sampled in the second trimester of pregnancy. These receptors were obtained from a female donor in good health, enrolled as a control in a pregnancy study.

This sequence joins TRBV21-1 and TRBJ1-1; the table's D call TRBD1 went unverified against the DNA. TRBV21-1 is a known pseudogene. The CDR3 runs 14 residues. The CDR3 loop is CASPQEQGATEAFF. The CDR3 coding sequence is TGTGCCTCGCCACAAGAACAGGGGGCGACTGAAGCTTTCTTT.

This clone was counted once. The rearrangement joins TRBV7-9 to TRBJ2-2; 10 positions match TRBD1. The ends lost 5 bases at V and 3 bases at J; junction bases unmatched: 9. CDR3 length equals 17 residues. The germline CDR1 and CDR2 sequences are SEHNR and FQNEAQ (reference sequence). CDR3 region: CASSQGGTGAYTGELFF. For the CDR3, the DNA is TGTGCCAGCAGCCAAGGTGGGACAGGGGCCTACACCGGGGAGCTGTTTTTT.

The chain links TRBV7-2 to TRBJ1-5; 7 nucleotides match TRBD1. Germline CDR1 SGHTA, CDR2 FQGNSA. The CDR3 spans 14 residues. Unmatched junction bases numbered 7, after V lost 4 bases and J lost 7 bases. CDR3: CASSSQQGSQPQHF. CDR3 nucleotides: TGTGCCAGCAGCTCCCAACAGGGGAGCCAGCCCCAGCATTTT.

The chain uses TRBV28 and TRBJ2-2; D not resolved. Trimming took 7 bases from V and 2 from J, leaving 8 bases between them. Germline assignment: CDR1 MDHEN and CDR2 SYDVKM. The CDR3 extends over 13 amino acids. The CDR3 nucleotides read TGTGCCAGCATAAATCCTAACACCGGGGAGCTGTTTTTT. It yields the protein CASINPNTGELFF.

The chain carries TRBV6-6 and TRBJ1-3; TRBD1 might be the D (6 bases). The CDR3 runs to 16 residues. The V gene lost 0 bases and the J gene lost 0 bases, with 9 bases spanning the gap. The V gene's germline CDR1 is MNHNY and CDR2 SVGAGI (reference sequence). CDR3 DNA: TGTGCCAGCAGTTACTCGGACAGTAACTCTGGAAACACCATATATTTT. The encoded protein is CASSYSDSNSGNTIYF.

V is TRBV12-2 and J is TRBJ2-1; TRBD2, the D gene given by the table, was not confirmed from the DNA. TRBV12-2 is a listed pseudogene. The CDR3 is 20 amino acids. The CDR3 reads CASRLAIRAKRASSYNEQFF. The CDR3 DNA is TGTGCAAGTCGCTTAGCGATTAGGGCAAAGCGGGCCAGCTCCTACAATGAGCAGTTCTTC.

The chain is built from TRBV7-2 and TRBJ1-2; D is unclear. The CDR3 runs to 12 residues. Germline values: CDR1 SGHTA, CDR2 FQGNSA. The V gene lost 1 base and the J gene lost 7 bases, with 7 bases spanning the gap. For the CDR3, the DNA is TGTGCCAGCAGCTTAGTTGGCTTTGGCTACACCTTC. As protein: CASSLVGFGYTF.

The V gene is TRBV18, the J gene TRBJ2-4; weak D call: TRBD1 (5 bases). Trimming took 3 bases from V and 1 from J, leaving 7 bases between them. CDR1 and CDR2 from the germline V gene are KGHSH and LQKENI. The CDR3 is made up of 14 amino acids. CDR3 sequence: CASSPGQAKNIQYF. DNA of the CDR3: TGTGCCAGCTCACCGGGGCAGGCCAAAAACATTCAGTACTTC.

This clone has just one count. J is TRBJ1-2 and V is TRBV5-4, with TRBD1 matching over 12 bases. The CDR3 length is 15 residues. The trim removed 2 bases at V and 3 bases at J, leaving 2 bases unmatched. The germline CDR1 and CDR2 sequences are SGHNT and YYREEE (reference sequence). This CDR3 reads CASSFGTGGDYGYTF. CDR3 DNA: TGTGCCAGCAGCTTTGGGACAGGGGGCGACTATGGCTACACCTTC.

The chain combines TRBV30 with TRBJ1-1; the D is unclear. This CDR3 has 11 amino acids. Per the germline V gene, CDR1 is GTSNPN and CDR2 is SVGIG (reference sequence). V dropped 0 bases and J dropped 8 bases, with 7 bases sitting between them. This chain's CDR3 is CAWSVSREAFF. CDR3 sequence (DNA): TGTGCCTGGAGTGTTTCGAGGGAAGCTTTCTTT.

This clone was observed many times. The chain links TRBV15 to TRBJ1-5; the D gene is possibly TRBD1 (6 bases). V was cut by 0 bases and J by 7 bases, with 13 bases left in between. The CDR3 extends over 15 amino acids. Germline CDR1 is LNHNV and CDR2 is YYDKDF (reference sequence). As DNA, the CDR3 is TGTGCCACCAGCAGAGATAAGGGGGTAGGGCAGCCCCAGCATTTT. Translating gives CATSRDKGVGQPQHF.

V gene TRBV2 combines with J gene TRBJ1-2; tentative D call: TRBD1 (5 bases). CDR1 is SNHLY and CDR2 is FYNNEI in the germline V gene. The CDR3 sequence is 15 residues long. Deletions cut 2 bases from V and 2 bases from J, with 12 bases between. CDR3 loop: CASSETGHFNYGYTF. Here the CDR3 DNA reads TGTGCCAGCAGTGAAACCGGACATTTCAACTATGGCTACACCTTC.

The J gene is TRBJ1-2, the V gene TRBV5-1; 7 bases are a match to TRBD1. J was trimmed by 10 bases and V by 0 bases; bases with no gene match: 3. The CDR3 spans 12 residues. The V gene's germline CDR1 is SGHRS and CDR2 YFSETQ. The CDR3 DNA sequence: TGCGCCAGCAGCTTGGGACAGGGTGACTACACCTTC. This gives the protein CASSLGQGDYTF.

CDR3 in DNA: TGTGCCAGCAGCCCCCAAGGTAGGGGACAGGCCGACTACGAGCAGTACTTC. Encoded protein: CASSPQGRGQADYEQYF. The V and J genes are TRBV7-9 and TRBJ2-7; 8 bases agree with TRBD1. Germline trimming cut 5 bases from V and 3 bases from J; bases unmatched to any gene: 15. The V gene's germline CDR1 is SEHNR and CDR2 FQNEAQ (reference sequence). The length of the CDR3 is 17 residues.

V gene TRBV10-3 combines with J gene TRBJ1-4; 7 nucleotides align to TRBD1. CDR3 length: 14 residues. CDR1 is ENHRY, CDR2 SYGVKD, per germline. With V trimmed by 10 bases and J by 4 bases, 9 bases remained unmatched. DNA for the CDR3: TGTGCCACAAAAGGGGACAGATATAATGAAAAACTGTTTTTT. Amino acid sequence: CATKGDRYNEKLFF.

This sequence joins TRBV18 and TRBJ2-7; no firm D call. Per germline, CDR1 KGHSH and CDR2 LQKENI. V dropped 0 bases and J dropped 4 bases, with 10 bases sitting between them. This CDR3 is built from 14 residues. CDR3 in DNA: TGTGCCAGCTCACCACCAAGTCAGTCTTACGAGCAGTACTTC. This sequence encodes CASSPPSQSYEQYF.

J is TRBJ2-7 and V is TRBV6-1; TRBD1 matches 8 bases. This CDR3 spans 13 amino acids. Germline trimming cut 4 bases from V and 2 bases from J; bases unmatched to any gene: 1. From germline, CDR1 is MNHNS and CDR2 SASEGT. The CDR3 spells CASSAQGAYEQYF. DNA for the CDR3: TGTGCCAGCAGTGCACAGGGGGCCTACGAGCAGTACTTC.

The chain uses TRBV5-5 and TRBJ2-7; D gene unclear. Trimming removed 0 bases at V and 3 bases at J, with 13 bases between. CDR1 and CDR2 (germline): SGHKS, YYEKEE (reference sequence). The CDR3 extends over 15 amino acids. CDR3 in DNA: TGTGCCAGCAGCTTGGGTGCGAGTCCTAACTACGAGCAGTACTTC. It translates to CASSLGASPNYEQYF.

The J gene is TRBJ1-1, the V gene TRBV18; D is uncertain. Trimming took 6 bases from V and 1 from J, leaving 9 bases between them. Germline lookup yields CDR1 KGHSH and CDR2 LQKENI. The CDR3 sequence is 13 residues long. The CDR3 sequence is CASSQEQNTEAFF. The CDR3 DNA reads TGTGCCAGCTCCCAAGAACAGAACACTGAAGCTTTCTTT.

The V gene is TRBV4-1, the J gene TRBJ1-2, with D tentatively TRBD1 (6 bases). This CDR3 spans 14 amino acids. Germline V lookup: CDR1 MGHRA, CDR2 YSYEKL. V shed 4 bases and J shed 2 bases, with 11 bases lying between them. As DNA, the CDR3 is TGCGCCAGCAGCCCACAGGGATTCAACTATGGCTACACCTTC. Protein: CASSPQGFNYGYTF.

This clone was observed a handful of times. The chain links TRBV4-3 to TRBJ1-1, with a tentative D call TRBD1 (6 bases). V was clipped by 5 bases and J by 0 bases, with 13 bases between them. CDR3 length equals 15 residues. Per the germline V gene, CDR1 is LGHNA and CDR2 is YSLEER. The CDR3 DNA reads TGCGCCAGCAGCACGGGGGGCGAAGTGAACACTGAAGCTTTCTTT. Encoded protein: CASSTGGEVNTEAFF.

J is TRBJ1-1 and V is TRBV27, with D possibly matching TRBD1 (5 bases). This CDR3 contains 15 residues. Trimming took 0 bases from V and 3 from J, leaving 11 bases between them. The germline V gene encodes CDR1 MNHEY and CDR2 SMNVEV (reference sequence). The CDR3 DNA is TGTGCCAGCAGTTTATCTGTCAGGGTTTACACTGAAGCTTTCTTT. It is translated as CASSLSVRVYTEAFF.

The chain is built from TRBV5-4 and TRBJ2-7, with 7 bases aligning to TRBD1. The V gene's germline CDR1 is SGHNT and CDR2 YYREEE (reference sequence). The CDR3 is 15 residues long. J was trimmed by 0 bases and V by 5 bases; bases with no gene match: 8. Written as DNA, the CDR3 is TGTGCCAGCAGAAGCAGACAGGGCAGCTCCTACGAGCAGTACTTC. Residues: CASRSRQGSSYEQYF.

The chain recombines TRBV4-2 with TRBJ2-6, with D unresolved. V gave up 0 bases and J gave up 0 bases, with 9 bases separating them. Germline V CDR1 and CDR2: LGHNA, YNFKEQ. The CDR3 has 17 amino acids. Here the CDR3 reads CASSQDLTHSGANVLTF. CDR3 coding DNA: TGTGCCAGCAGCCAAGATTTGACACACTCTGGGGCCAACGTCCTGACTTTC.

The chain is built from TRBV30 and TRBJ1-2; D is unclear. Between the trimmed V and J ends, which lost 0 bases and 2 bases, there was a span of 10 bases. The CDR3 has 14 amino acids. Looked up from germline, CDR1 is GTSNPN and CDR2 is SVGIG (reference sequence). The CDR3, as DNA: TGTGCCTGGAGTGTTTACAGCTCCAACTATGGCTACACCTTC. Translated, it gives CAWSVYSSNYGYTF.